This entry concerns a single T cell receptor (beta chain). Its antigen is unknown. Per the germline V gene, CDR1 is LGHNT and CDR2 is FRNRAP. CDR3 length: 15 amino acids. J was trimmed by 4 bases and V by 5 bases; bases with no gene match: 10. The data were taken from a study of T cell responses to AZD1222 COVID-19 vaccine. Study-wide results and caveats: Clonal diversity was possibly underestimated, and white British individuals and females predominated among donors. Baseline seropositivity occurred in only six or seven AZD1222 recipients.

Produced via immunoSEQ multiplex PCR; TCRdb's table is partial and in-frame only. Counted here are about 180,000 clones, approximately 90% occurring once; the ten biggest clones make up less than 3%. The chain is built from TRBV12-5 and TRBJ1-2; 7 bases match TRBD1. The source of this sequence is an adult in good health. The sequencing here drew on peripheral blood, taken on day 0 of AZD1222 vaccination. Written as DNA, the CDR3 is TGTGCTAGTGGTGACCTGGGACAGTCATCCTATGGCTACACCTTC. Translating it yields CASGDLGQSSYGYTF. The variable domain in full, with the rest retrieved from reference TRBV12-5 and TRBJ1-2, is DARVTQTPRHKVTEMGQEVTMRCQPILGHNTVFWYRQTMMQGLELLAYFRNRAPLDDSGMPKDRFSAEMPDATLATLKIQPSEPRDSAVYFCASGDLGQSSYGYTFGSGTRLTVV.